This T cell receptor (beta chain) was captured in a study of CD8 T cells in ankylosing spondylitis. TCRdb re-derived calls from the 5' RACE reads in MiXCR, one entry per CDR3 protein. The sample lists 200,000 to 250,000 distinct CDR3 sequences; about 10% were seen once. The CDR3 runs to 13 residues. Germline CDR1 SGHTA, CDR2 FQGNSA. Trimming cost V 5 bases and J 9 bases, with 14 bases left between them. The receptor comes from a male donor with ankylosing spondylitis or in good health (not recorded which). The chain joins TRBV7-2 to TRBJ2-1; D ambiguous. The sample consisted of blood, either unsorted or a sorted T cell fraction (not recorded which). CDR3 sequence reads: CASSAPMLSEQFF. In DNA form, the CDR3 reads TGTGCCAGCAGCGCCCCAATGCTGAGTGAGCAGTTCTTC.